This T cell receptor beta chain was sequenced in a study of beta chain features in type 1 diabetes. Study in general: Fewer than 140,000,000 sorted cells were examined across all samples. General study points: Type 1 diabetes patients had TCRB CDR3s that were shorter (moderately but significantly so) in all four CD4+ subsets.

There are 15 residues in the CDR3. Germline V gene data show CDR1 as SNHLY and CDR2 as FYNNEI. Trimming left V 6 bases short and J 1 base short, with 15 bases between. A heparinised blood draw that averaged about 120 mL was obtained once from each donor. cDNA synthesis used the whole RNA isolate, giving expressed TCRB sequences. Each sample of naive, central memory or regulatory T cells had, on average, about 3.57 million reads. Only in-frame clones appear in the TCRdb table, and some are missing; sequencing was by immunoSEQ multiplex PCR. Here the sample spans 250,000 to 350,000 clones, more than 13% being singletons. This clone was counted only a few times. What it binds is unknown.

V is TRBV2 and J is TRBJ1-1; D is unclear. This sequence was found in a man under 40 with type 1 diabetes. Sample: naive CD4+ T cells from blood. CDR3 in amino acids: CASRGSVPGNTEAFF. The CDR3 DNA reads as TGTGCCAGCAGGGGCTCCGTACCAGGGAACACTGAAGCTTTCTTT. The full variable domain, with the rest looked up from reference TRBV2 and TRBJ1-1, is EPEVTQTPSHQVTQMGQEVILRCVPISNHLYFYWYRQILGQKVEFLVSFYNNEISEKSEIFDDQFSVERPDGSNFTLKIRSTKLEDSAMYFCASRGSVPGNTEAFFGQGTRLTVV.